The 24 T cell receptor beta chains below come from one sample, sequenced in a study of blood T cell repertoires in COVID-19. Clones were read by immunoSEQ multiplex PCR, and TCRdb kept only the in-frame ones, dropping some. The sample lists some 68,000 clones; roughly 80% were seen once. Material for sequencing was peripheral blood. The receptors shown here come from a man between 65 and 80 years old with acute or convalescent COVID-19.

The genes are TRBV12-3 or TRBV12-4 and TRBJ1-1; TRBD1 agrees at 7 bases. The CDR3 consists of 11 residues. The V gene end was trimmed by 5 bases and the J gene end by 10 bases; junction bases not matched to a gene: 4. This CDR3 is CASSPGQAAFF. For the CDR3, the DNA is TGTGCCAGCAGTCCAGGACAGGCAGCTTTCTTT.

This clone has only a few counts. The chain has TRBV28 and TRBJ2-7; 8 bases line up with TRBD2. The J segment lost 3 bases and the V segment lost 10 bases, leaving 8 bases of the junction unmatched. Germline V gene sequence: CDR1 MDHEN, CDR2 SYDVKM. The CDR3 loop spans 13 amino acids. The CDR3 here is CATTMSGSYEQYF. The CDR3, as DNA: TGTGCCACGACGATGAGCGGGAGCTACGAGCAGTACTTC.

CDR3 coding DNA: TGTGCCAGCAGCTCCACAGGGTTGGGTTCACCCCTCCACTTT. As protein: CASSSTGLGSPLHF. The chain employs TRBV11-2 and TRBJ1-6; tentative D call: TRBD1 (6 bases). The CDR3 runs to 14 residues. Trimming removed 4 bases at V and 9 bases at J, with 13 bases between. Germline CDR1 reads SGHAT; CDR2 reads FQNNGV.

V usage is TRBV6-2 or TRBV6-3 and J usage is TRBJ2-2, with 8 bases identical to TRBD1. With 5 bases clipped from V and 1 base from J, the junction kept 9 bases outside the gene matches. CDR1 is MNHEY and CDR2 is SVGEGT in the germline V gene. The CDR3 is 17 amino acids. CDR3 in amino acids: CASSKRQGMGNTGELFF. CDR3 coding DNA: TGTGCCAGCAGTAAACGACAGGGGATGGGGAACACCGGGGAGCTGTTTTTT.

The count of this clone is one. V is TRBV18 and J is TRBJ2-1; D unclear. V lost 3 bases and J lost 8, with 8 bases in between. CDR3 length: 12 amino acids. CDR1 and CDR2 (germline): KGHSH, LQKENI. This CDR3 is CASSPFTDEQFF. CDR3 nucleotides: TGTGCCAGCTCACCTTTTACGGATGAGCAGTTCTTC. The whole variable domain, filled in from reference TRBV18 and TRBJ2-1, reads NAGVMQNPRHLVRRRGQEARLRCSPMKGHSHVYWYRQLPEEGLKFMVYLQKENIIDESGMPKERFSAEFPKEGPSILRIQQVVRGDSAAYFCASSPFTDEQFFGPGTRLTVL.

The chain employs TRBV18 and TRBJ1-1; D is possibly TRBD1 (5 bases). The V gene's germline CDR1 is KGHSH and CDR2 LQKENI. V was pared by 2 bases and J by 1 base, with 14 bases between. CDR3 length equals 16 residues. CDR3 nucleotide sequence: TGTGCCAGCTCACCAACATTCCAGGGTACGAACACTGAAGCTTTCTTT. It specifies CASSPTFQGTNTEAFF.

The chain links TRBV11-2 to TRBJ1-4, with TRBD1 as a possible D gene (6 bases). V shed 5 bases and J shed 4 bases, with 17 bases lying between them. The CDR3 loop spans 16 amino acids. Germline V gene lookup returns CDR1 SGHAT and CDR2 FQNNGV. CDR3 sequence reads: CASSIRGTSLNEKLFF. The CDR3 DNA reads TGTGCCAGCAGCATACGAGGGACATCCCTTAATGAAAAACTGTTTTTT.

This rearrangement joins TRBV27 to TRBJ2-7; TRBD2 matches at 12 bases. Germline V gene lookup returns CDR1 MNHEY and CDR2 SMNVEV (reference sequence). The CDR3 has 17 residues. The V and J ends lost 4 bases and 3 bases, in that order; junction bases with no gene match: 10. Here the CDR3 DNA reads TGTGCCAGCAGTTGGGCCCTAGCGGGAGGGGGATTCTACGAGCAGTACTTC. Translation: CASSWALAGGGFYEQYF.

Here the CDR3 DNA reads TGCGCCAGCAGCCAAGATAGGGGGAGTAATGAAAAACTGTTTTTT. Protein product: CASSQDRGSNEKLFF. The chain links TRBV4-1 to TRBJ1-4; the D gene is possibly TRBD1 (6 bases). Germline-derived CDR1 and CDR2 are MGHRA and YSYEKL. There are 15 residues in the CDR3. V gave up 0 bases and J gave up 4 bases, with 9 bases separating them.

The V gene is TRBV14, the J gene TRBJ2-6; a weak D match, TRBD1 (5 bases). CDR1 and CDR2 (germline): SGHDN, FVKESK. V lost 0 bases and J 1 base, leaving 10 bases between the germline ends. The CDR3 consists of 17 residues. The DNA of the CDR3 is TGTGCCAGCAGCCAAGAGAAGGGGCGGTCTGGGGCCAACGTCCTGACTTTC. Its translation: CASSQEKGRSGANVLTF.

J is TRBJ1-5 and V is TRBV9; 7 bases agree with TRBD1. Germline V gene sequence: CDR1 SGDLS, CDR2 YYNGEE. V trimming: 1 base; J trimming: 0 bases; junction bases outside the gene matches: 1. This CDR3 is built from 15 residues. Written as DNA, the CDR3 is TGTGCCAGCAGCGTATCAGGGGGTAGCAATCAGCCCCAGCATTTT. Its translation is CASSVSGGSNQPQHF.

This clone was detected once. The rearrangement uses TRBV5-6 and TRBJ1-4, with TRBD1 identical over 9 bases. Germline CDR1 reads SGHDT; CDR2 reads YYEEEE. The V and J ends lost 3 bases and 8 bases, in that order; junction bases with no gene match: 11. This CDR3 is 16 amino acids long. The CDR3: CASSSRRTGEREKLFF. Written as DNA, the CDR3 is TGTGCCAGCAGCTCTCGCCGGACAGGGGAGAGGGAAAAACTGTTTTTT.

This rearrangement joins TRBV6-2 or TRBV6-3 to TRBJ2-7; 10 bases are shared with TRBD2. Trimming removed 2 bases from V and 5 bases from J; junction bases left unmatched: 9. This CDR3 contains 16 residues. Germline V lookup: CDR1 MNHEY, CDR2 SVGEGT. This CDR3 is CASSYLPSGRFDEQYF. The CDR3 DNA reads TGTGCCAGCAGTTACCTCCCTAGCGGGAGATTCGACGAGCAGTACTTC.

The V call is TRBV30, the J call TRBJ1-5, with D perhaps matching TRBD1 (5 bases). Deletions cut 2 bases from V and 5 bases from J, with 19 bases between. Germline V lookup: CDR1 GTSNPN, CDR2 SVGIG (reference sequence). The CDR3 extends over 16 amino acids. The CDR3 nucleotides read TGTGCCTGGAGTAAGGGGCCCCATCAGCGGGATCAGCCCCAGCATTTT. It translates to CAWSKGPHQRDQPQHF.

The chain employs TRBV7-6 and TRBJ1-6; TRBD1 is a possible D gene (5 bases). This CDR3 is built from 16 residues. Deletions cut 3 bases from V and 9 bases from J, with 18 bases between. CDR1 and CDR2 (germline): SGHVS, FNYEAQ. CDR3 region: CASSFGRGGFGSPLHF. CDR3 nucleotides: TGTGCCAGCAGCTTTGGAAGGGGAGGTTTCGGTTCACCCCTCCACTTT.

V usage is TRBV11-3 and J usage is TRBJ2-2; the D gene is possibly TRBD2 (5 bases). The CDR3 is 15 residues long. In germline, CDR1 is SGHNT, CDR2 YENEEA. The V end lost 5 bases, the J end lost 3 bases, and 13 bases lay between the germline ends. For the CDR3, the DNA is TGTGCCAGCAGCCCCGGGGAACGGGACACCGGGGAGCTGTTTTTT. Its protein product is CASSPGERDTGELFF.

The chain employs TRBV24-1 and TRBJ2-3; D may be TRBD2 (5 bases). The CDR3 length is 16 residues. The ends were cut back, 0 bases at V and 0 bases at J, with 9 bases in the middle. Germline V gene lookup returns CDR1 KGHDR and CDR2 SFDVKD. CDR3: CATSDLIGGSTDTQYF. The CDR3 nucleotides read TGTGCCACCAGTGATTTGATTGGCGGGAGCACAGATACGCAGTATTTT.

The chain is built from TRBV18 and TRBJ1-6; TRBD1 agrees at 7 bases. Germline CDR1 is KGHSH and CDR2 is LQKENI. With 2 bases clipped from V and 7 bases from J, the junction kept 5 bases outside the gene matches. This CDR3 has 15 residues. CDR3 nucleotide sequence: TGTGCCAGCTCACCAGAGACAGGGCACAATTCACCCCTCCACTTT. This encodes CASSPETGHNSPLHF.

This clone has ten or more counts. The rearrangement joins TRBV3-1 (or the pseudogene TRBV3-2) to TRBJ2-7; 8 bases are a match to TRBD1. Germline CDR1 and CDR2: LGHDT and YNNKEL (reference sequence). Germline trimming cut 1 base from V and 4 bases from J; bases unmatched to any gene: 0. This CDR3 has 13 amino acids. The CDR3: CASSQGQGYEQYF. The CDR3, as DNA: TGTGCCAGCAGCCAAGGACAGGGGTACGAGCAGTACTTC.

This clone was recorded at least ten times. Other DNA sequences in the sample encode the same CDR3. The chain employs TRBV2 and TRBJ1-5; D remains unclear. Germline assignment: CDR1 SNHLY and CDR2 FYNNEI. Trimming took off 4 bases at V and 2 bases at J, with 9 bases between the two ends. The CDR3 spans 14 residues. The CDR3 bases are TGTGCCAGCAGTGTGGAGAGGGGCAATCAGCCCCAGCATTTT. It codes for CASSVERGNQPQHF.

The chain couples TRBV11-2 to TRBJ2-2; 13 bases agree with TRBD2. The germline V gene has CDR1 SGHAT and CDR2 FQNNGV. This CDR3 is 18 amino acids long. V shed 5 bases and J 2 bases; nucleotides not matched to a gene: 8. The CDR3: CASSDLRLAGGNTGELFF. DNA of the CDR3: TGTGCCAGCAGCGACTTAAGACTAGCGGGGGGTAACACCGGGGAGCTGTTTTTT.

The chain combines TRBV28 with TRBJ2-6; D is possibly TRBD1 (5 bases). There are 12 residues in the CDR3. Per germline, CDR1 MDHEN and CDR2 SYDVKM. V lost 3 bases to trimming and J lost 10 bases, with 7 bases between them. CDR3 amino acids: CASSFQGNVLTF. The CDR3 DNA follows: TGTGCCAGCAGTTTCCAGGGTAACGTCCTGACTTTC.

The sample holds one count of this clone. This chain uses TRBV29-1 with TRBJ1-4; 7 bases agree with TRBD1. CDR1 is SQVTM, CDR2 ANQGSEA, per germline. CDR3 size: 14 residues. V lost 6 bases, J lost 4 bases, and 8 bases stayed unmatched. The CDR3 coding sequence is TGCAGCGTGTCGATAGACAGGGTTAATGAAAAACTGTTTTTT. This encodes CSVSIDRVNEKLFF.

The chain is built from TRBV5-4 and TRBJ1-1, with D hard to call. The CDR3 totals 13 residues. Germline V lookup: CDR1 SGHNT, CDR2 YYREEE (reference sequence). Trimming shortened V by 1 base and J by 4 bases, and 8 bases separated the two germline ends. CDR3 protein: CASSLQVSTEAFF. CDR3 nucleotides: TGTGCCAGCAGCTTGCAGGTGTCCACTGAAGCTTTCTTT.